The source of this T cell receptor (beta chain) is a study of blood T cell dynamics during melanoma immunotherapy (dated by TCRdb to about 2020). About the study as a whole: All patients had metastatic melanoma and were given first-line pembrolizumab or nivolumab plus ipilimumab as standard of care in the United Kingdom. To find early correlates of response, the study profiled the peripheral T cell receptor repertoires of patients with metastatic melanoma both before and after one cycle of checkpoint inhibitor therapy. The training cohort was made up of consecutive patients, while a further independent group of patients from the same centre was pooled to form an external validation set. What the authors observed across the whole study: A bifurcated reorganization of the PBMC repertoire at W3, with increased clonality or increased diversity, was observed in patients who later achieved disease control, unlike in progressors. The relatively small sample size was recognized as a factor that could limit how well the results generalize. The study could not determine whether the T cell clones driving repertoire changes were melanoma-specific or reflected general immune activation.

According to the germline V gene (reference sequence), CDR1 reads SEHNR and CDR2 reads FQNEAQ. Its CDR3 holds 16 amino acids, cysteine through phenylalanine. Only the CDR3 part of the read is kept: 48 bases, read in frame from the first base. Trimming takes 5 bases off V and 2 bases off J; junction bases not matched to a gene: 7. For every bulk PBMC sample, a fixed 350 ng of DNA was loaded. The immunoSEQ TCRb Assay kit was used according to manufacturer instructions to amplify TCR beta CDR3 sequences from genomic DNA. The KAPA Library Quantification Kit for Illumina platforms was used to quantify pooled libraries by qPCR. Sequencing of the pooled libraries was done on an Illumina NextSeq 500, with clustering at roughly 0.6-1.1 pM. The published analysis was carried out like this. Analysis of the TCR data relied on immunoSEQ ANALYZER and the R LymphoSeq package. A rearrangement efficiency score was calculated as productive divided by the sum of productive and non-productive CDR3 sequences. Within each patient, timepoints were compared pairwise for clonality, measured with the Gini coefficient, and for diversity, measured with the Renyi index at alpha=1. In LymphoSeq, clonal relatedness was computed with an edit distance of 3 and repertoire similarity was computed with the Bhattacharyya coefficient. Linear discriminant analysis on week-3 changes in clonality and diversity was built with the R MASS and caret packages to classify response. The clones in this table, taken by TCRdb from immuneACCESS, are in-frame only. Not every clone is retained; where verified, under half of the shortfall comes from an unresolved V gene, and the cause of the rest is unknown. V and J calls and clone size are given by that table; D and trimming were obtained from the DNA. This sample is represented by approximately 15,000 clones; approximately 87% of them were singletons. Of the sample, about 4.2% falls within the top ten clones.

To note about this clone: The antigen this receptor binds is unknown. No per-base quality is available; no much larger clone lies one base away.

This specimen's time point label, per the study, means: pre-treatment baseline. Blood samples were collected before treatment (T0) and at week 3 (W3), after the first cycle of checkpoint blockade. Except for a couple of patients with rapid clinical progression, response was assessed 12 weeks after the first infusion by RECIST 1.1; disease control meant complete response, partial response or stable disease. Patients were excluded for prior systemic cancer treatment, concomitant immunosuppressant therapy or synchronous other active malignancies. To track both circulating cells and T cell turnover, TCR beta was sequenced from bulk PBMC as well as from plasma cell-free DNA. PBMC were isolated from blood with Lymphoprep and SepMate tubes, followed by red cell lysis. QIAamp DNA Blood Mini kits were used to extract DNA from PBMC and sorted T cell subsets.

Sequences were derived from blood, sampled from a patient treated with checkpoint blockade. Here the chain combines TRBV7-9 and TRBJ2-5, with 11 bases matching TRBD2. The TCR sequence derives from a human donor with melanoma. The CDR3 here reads CASSTPGLAAQETQYF. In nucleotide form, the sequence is TGTGCCAGCAGCACGCCGGGACTAGCGGCACAAGAGACCCAGTACTTC.